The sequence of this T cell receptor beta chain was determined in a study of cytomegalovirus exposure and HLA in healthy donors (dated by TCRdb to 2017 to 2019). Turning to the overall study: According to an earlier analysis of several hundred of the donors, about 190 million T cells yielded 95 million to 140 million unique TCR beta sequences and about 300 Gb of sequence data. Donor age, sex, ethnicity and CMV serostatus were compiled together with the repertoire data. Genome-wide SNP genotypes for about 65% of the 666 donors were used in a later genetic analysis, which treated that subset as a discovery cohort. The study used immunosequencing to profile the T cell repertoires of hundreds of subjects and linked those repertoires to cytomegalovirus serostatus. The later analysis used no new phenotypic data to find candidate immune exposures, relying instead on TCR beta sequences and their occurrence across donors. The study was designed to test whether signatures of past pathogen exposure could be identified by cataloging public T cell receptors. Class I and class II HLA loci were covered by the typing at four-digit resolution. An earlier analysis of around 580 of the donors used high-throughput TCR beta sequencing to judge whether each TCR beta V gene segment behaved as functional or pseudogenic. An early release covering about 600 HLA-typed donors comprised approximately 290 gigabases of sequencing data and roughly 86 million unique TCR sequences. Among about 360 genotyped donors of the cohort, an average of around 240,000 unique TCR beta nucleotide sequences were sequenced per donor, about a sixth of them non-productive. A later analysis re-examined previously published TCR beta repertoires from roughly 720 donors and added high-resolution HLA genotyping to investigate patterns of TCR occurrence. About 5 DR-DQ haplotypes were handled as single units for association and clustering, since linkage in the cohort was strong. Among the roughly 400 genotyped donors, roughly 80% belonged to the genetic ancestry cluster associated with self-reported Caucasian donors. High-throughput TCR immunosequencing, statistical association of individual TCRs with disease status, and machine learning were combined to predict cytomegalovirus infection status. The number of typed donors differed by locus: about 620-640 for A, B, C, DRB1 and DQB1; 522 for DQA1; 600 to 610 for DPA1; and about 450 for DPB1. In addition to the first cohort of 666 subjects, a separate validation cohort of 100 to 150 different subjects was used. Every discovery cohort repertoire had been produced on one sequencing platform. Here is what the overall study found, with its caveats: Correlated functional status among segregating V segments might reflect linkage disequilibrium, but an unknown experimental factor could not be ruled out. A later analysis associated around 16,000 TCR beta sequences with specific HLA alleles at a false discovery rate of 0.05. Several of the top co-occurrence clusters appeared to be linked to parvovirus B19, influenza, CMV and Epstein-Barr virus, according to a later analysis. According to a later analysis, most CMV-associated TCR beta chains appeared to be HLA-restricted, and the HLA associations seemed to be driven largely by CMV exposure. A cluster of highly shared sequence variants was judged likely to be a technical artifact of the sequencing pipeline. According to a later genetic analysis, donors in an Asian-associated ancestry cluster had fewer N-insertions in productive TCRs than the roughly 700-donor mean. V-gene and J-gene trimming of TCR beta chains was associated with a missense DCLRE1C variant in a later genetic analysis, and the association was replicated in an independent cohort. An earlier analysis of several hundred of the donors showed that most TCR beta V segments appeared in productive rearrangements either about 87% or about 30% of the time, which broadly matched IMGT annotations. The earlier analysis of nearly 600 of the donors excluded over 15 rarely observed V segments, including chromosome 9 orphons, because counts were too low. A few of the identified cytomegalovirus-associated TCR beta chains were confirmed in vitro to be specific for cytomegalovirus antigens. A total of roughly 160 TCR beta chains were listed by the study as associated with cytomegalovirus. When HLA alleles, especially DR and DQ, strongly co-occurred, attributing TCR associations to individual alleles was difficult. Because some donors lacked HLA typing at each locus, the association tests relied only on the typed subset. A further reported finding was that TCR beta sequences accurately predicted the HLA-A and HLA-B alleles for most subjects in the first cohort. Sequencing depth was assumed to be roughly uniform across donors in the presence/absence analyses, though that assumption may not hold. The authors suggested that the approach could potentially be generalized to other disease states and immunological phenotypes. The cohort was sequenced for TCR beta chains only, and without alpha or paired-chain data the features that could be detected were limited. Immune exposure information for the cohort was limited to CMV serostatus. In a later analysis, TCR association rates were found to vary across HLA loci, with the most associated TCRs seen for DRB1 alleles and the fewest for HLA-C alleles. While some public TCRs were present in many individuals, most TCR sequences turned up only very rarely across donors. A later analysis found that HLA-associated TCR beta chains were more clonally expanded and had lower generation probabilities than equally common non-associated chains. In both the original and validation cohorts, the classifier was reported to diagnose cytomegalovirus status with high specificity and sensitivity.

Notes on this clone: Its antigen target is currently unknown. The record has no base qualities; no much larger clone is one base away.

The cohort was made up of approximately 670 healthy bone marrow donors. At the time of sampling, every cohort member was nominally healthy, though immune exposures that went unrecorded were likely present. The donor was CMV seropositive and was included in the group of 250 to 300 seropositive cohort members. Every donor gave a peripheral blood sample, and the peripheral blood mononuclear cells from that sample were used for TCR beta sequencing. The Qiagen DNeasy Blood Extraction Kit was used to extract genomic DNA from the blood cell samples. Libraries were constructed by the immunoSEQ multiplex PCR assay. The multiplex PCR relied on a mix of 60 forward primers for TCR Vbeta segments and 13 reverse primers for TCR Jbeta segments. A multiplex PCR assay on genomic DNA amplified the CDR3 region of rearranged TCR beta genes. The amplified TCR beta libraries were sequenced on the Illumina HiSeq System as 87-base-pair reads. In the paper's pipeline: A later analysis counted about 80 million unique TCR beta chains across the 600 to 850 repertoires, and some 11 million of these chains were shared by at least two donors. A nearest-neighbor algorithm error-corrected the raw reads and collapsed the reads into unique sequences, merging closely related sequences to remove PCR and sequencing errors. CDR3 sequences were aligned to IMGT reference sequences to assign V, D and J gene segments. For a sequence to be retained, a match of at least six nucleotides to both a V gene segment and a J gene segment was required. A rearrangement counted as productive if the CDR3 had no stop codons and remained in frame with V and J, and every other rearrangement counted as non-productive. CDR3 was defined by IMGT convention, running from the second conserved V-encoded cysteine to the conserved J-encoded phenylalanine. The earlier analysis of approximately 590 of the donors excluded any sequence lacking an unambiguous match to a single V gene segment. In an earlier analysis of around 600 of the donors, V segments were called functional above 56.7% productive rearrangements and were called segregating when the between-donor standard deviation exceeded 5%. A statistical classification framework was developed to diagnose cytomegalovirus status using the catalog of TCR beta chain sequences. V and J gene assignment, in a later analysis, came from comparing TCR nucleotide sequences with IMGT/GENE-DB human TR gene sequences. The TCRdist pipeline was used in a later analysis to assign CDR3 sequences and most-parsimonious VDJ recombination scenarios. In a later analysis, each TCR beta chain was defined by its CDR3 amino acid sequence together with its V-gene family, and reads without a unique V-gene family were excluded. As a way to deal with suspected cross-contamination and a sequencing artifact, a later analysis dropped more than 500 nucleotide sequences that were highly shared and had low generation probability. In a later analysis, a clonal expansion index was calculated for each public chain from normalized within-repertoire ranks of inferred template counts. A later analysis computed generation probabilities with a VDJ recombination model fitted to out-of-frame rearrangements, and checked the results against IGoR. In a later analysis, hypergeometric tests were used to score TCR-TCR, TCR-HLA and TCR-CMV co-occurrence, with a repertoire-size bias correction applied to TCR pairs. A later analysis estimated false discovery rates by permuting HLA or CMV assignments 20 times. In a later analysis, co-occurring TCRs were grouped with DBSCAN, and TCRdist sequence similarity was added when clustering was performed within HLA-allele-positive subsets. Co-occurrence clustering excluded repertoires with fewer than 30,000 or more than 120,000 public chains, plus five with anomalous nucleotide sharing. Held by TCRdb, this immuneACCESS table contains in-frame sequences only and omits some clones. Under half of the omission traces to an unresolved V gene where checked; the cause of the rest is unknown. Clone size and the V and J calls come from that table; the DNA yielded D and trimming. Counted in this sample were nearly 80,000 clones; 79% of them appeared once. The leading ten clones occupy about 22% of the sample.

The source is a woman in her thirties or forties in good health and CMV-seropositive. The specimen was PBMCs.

The encoded CDR3 is CASSREGGRGSPLHF. The DNA is TGTGCCAGCAGCCGAGAGGGGGGTCGAGGTTCACCCCTCCACTTT. The chain couples TRBV4-2 to TRBJ1-6; the D gene is possibly TRBD1, with 6 bases matching. As encoded in the germline V gene, CDR1 is LGHNA while CDR2 is YNFKEQ. V is clipped by 4 bases and J by 9 bases, and the sequence between their germline boundaries is 16 bases long. There are 15 amino acids in the CDR3, from cysteine to phenylalanine inclusive. Left in the record is the CDR3 DNA by itself, 45 bases read in frame from the first base.